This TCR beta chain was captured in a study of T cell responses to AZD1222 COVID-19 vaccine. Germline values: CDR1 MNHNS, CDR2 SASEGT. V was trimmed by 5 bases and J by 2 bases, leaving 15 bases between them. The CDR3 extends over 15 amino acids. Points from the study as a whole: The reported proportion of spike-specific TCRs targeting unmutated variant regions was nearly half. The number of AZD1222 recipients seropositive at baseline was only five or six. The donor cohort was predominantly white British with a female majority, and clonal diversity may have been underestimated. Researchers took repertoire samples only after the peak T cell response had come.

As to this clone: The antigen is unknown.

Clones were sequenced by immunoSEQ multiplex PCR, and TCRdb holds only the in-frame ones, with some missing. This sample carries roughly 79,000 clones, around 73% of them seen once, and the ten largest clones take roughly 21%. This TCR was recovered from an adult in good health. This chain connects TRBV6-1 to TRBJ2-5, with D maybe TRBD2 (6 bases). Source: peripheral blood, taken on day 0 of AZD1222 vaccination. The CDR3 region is CASSLLGSGQETQYF. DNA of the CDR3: TGTGCCAGCAGTCTCCTGGGTAGCGGACAAGAGACCCAGTACTTC.